This T cell receptor (beta chain) emerged from a study of blood T cells in healthy people across ages. Note on this clonotype: Its target is unknown.

Together with a sample-barcoded 5' primer, a J-beta primer mix was included in a second PCR lasting about 6 to 12 cycles. Each sample yielded at least 2.5 million CDR3-containing paired-end reads. TCRdb itself ran the 5' RACE reads through MiXCR, one entry per CDR3 protein. The repertoire includes approximately 800,000 distinct CDR3 sequences, roughly three fifths of them detected once, and under 30% sits in the top ten. Study-wide findings and caveats: Compared with aged donors, long-lived donors showed fewer expanded clones, suggesting selection.

Trimming removed 3 bases from V and 3 bases from J; junction bases left unmatched: 7. The CDR3 loop spans 14 amino acids. From germline, CDR1 is DFQATT and CDR2 SNEGSKA (reference sequence). Peripheral blood, ten milliliters per donor, was collected. Extraction yielded at least 6 micrograms of total RNA per sample. V is TRBV20-1 and J is TRBJ1-1; TRBD1 aligns across 7 bases. Material: blood. The clonotype originates from a man between 35 and 55 years old in good health. The CDR3 DNA is TGCAGTGCTAGGGAAAAAAGGGGGCACACTGAAGCTTTCTTT. Translating it yields CSAREKRGHTEAFF.